Below, 30 T cell receptor beta chains from the same sample are listed, as sequenced in a study of metastatic and nonmetastatic thyroid tumors. No treatment of any kind had been given to any patient before thyroid surgery. TCRdb reanalyzed the PCR reads with MiXCR. The sample records around 12,000 clones, about 30% being singletons. What was sequenced was tumor tissue. The receptors derive from a female donor with papillary thyroid cancer or a benign thyroid nodule (not recorded which). Some clones in this sample may be carry-over from other donors' samples.

This clone was observed many times. The V and J genes are TRBV19 and TRBJ2-4; unclear D gene. V lost 3 bases to trimming and J lost 6 bases, with 12 bases between them. CDR1 is LNHDA, CDR2 SQIVND, per germline (reference sequence). The CDR3 runs 14 residues. CDR3 bases: TGTGCCAGTAGTATCCGGTACGTCGGAAACATTCAGTACTTC. Amino acids: CASSIRYVGNIQYF.

The V call is TRBV12-3 or TRBV12-4, the J call TRBJ1-1; D is possibly TRBD1 (5 bases). The germline V and J ends were trimmed by 0 bases and 1 base, with 12 bases remaining between them. The length of the CDR3 is 16 residues. The CDR3 region is CASSLALGAGNTEAFF. CDR3 DNA sequence: TGTGCCAGCAGTTTAGCGCTTGGGGCAGGGAACACTGAAGCTTTCTTT.

This clone has at least ten counts. One end of the junction fails to match germline, which may point to a read error. Other DNA sequences in the same sample also yield this CDR3. The chain has TRBV6-6 and TRBJ2-4; the D gene is possibly TRBD1 (8 bases). Per the germline V gene, CDR1 is MNHNY and CDR2 is SVGAGI (reference sequence). The CDR3 spans 16 residues. CDR3 DNA sequence: TGTGCCAGCAGTTACTTCACAGGGGGGGCCAAGAACATTCAGTACTTC. The encoded protein is CASSYFTGGAKNIQYF.

In this sample, this clone is medium-sized. The J gene is TRBJ2-7, the V gene TRBV5-4; 10 bases agree with TRBD1. This CDR3 spans 18 amino acids. The germline V gene encodes CDR1 SGHNT and CDR2 YYREEE (reference sequence). V shed 0 bases, J shed 2 bases, and the junction held 11 bases outside the gene matches. CDR3 protein: CASSLDPLTGGMAYEQYF. The CDR3 DNA reads as TGTGCCAGCAGCTTGGACCCCCTGACAGGGGGCATGGCCTACGAGCAGTACTTC.

The genes are TRBV12-3 or TRBV12-4 and TRBJ2-2, with 7 bases matching TRBD1. J gave up 7 bases and V 6 bases, and 14 bases lay outside the gene matches. This CDR3 is 16 amino acids long. The DNA for the CDR3 is TGTGCCAGCAGCCGATCCGGGACAGCGGCCTTCGGGGAGCTGTTTTTT. This sequence encodes CASSRSGTAAFGELFF.

This clone was observed at least ten times. V gene TRBV11-1 combines with J gene TRBJ2-1, with TRBD1 as a possible D gene (6 bases). The CDR3 is made up of 16 amino acids. Trimming left V 5 bases short and J 0 bases short, with 14 bases between. The germline V gene encodes CDR1 SGHAT and CDR2 FQDESV (reference sequence). The CDR3 region is CASSPTGPRSYNEQFF. Written as DNA, the CDR3 is TGTGCCAGCAGCCCGACAGGACCCCGCTCCTACAATGAGCAGTTCTTC.

This clone qualifies as medium-sized. The rearrangement joins TRBV9 to TRBJ2-3; no clear D gene. The V gene's germline CDR1 is SGDLS and CDR2 YYNGEE. There are 16 residues in the CDR3. V lost 0 bases, J lost 0 bases, and 11 bases lay in between. CDR3 residues: CASSVAWGTSTDTQYF. CDR3 coding DNA: TGTGCCAGCAGCGTAGCGTGGGGTACTAGCACAGATACGCAGTATTTT.

The rearrangement joins TRBV30 to TRBJ2-7; 8 bases agree with TRBD1. V was pared by 3 bases and J by 6 bases, with 10 bases of the junction left unmatched. The CDR3 loop spans 14 amino acids. Germline V CDR1 and CDR2: GTSNPN, SVGIG (reference sequence). CDR3 DNA: TGTGCCTGGAGCCCTGGACAGGGAAGTGGCGAGCAGTACTTC. It codes for CAWSPGQGSGEQYF.

The chain is built from TRBV20-1 and TRBJ2-7; D unclear. This CDR3 has 14 residues. In germline, CDR1 is DFQATT, CDR2 SNEGSKA (reference sequence). With 3 bases removed from V and 3 bases from J, the gap between germline ends came to 15 bases. This CDR3 reads CSASVEHLDYEQYF. The CDR3 DNA reads as TGCAGTGCTAGTGTAGAACACCTAGACTACGAGCAGTACTTC.

In its sample, this clone ranks as medium-sized (0.01 to 0.1%). The CDR3 here is CSVVWTSGRWLNEQFF. The CDR3 region has the DNA TGCAGCGTTGTGTGGACTAGCGGGAGGTGGCTTAATGAGCAGTTCTTC. The rearrangement joins TRBV29-1 to TRBJ2-1; 14 nucleotides match TRBD2. Germline CDR1 and CDR2: SQVTM and ANQGSEA. The CDR3 is made up of 16 amino acids. V was clipped by 4 bases and J by 7 bases; unmatched bases: 9.

This sequence joins TRBV20-1 and TRBJ1-1; 7 bases align to TRBD1. This CDR3 is built from 13 residues. The V and J ends lost 6 bases and 4 bases, in that order; junction bases with no gene match: 8. Germline assignment: CDR1 DFQATT and CDR2 SNEGSKA (reference sequence). The CDR3 protein is CSAYDRVGTEAFF. Written as DNA, the CDR3 is TGCAGTGCCTACGACAGGGTCGGCACTGAAGCTTTCTTT.

This clone was observed at least ten times. The gene calls are TRBV3-1 and TRBJ2-1, with TRBD2 matching 14 bases. The germline V gene encodes CDR1 LGHDT and CDR2 YNNKEL (reference sequence). The CDR3 consists of 15 residues. V gave up 4 bases and J gave up 6 bases; unmatched junction bases: 2. DNA of the CDR3: TGTGCCAGCAGCCCCGGGACTAGCGGGAGCAATGAGCAGTTCTTC. Translated, it gives CASSPGTSGSNEQFF.

The rearrangement joins TRBV20-1 to TRBJ1-6; 9 bases agree with TRBD1. J was trimmed by 9 bases and V by 5 bases; bases with no gene match: 8. Germline V CDR1 and CDR2: DFQATT, SNEGSKA (reference sequence). CDR3 length: 14 residues. The CDR3 sequence is CSAAGTGTGSPLHF. The CDR3 DNA sequence: TGCAGTGCTGCCGGGACAGGGACGGGTTCACCCCTCCACTTT.

At least ten counts were recorded for this clone. This chain joins TRBV28 and TRBJ1-1; D not certain. This CDR3 spans 13 amino acids. The germline V and J ends were trimmed by 2 bases and 6 bases, with 10 bases remaining between them. CDR1 and CDR2 (germline): MDHEN, SYDVKM. Here the CDR3 DNA reads TGTGCCAGCAGTTTACGGGGAGTCGCTGAAGCTTTCTTT. Protein sequence: CASSLRGVAEAFF.

In its sample, this clone was seen a few times. The chain employs TRBV6-2 or TRBV6-3 and TRBJ2-7, with D unclear. CDR3 length: 15 amino acids. Trimming removed 2 bases at V and 0 bases at J, with 11 bases between. Germline V gene data show CDR1 as MNHEY and CDR2 as SVGEGT. The CDR3 sequence is CASSYEDASSYEQYF. CDR3 nucleotide sequence: TGTGCCAGCAGTTACGAGGACGCCTCCTCCTACGAGCAGTACTTC.

This clone was observed a few times. In nucleotides, the CDR3 is TGTGCCAGCAGTTTCGTGTTTGGTTTCCCCTATAATTCACCCCTCCACTTT. Encoded protein: CASSFVFGFPYNSPLHF. This sequence joins TRBV6-5 and TRBJ1-6; D unclear. V lost 4 bases and J lost 2, with 15 bases in between. The CDR3 has 17 residues. Germline V lookup: CDR1 MNHEY, CDR2 SVGAGI.

V gene TRBV20-1 combines with J gene TRBJ2-5, with D perhaps matching TRBD1 (5 bases). The CDR3 runs 14 residues. CDR1 is DFQATT, CDR2 SNEGSKA, per germline (reference sequence). V lost 0 bases and J lost 5, with 13 bases in between. The CDR3 is CSARDNRLGETQYF. The CDR3 DNA is TGCAGTGCTAGAGATAACAGGCTGGGGGAGACCCAGTACTTC.

This clone was recorded many times. This CDR3 is CASSLGGAAGELFF. The CDR3 DNA reads as TGTGCCAGTAGCCTCGGGGGGGCTGCCGGGGAGCTGTTTTTT. This chain uses TRBV7-3 with TRBJ2-2, with TRBD2 matching over 8 bases. The CDR3 loop spans 14 amino acids. CDR1 is SGHTA, CDR2 FQGTGA, per germline. V gave up 9 bases and J gave up 6 bases; unmatched junction bases: 9.

Note on this clone: Lacking the conserved final phenylalanine or tryptophan, this CDR3 likely reflects a read error. The DNA is left out, because the CDR3 cannot be placed on it with certainty; the CDR3 is given as TCRdb lists it. This chain links TRBV28 with TRBJ1-2; TRBD1, as called in the table, went unchecked against the DNA. Per germline, CDR1 MDHEN and CDR2 SYDVKM. The CDR3 adds up to 13 amino acids, both ends counted. CDR3 sequence: CASIGQSGYGYTL.

The chain carries TRBV18 and TRBJ1-2; TRBD1 agrees at 9 bases. The germline CDR1 and CDR2 sequences are KGHSH and LQKENI. The length of the CDR3 is 15 residues. Trimming at V came to 2 bases and at J to 4 bases, leaving 5 bases not matched to a gene. CDR3 protein: CASSPRGQGTYGYTF. The DNA of the CDR3 is TGTGCCAGCTCACCAAGGGGACAGGGTACCTATGGCTACACCTTC.

Many counts were recorded for this clone. This chain joins TRBV30 and TRBJ1-6; 9 bases agree with TRBD1. The CDR3 has 15 amino acids. Trimming at V came to 4 bases and at J to 10 bases, leaving 11 bases not matched to a gene. Germline V gives CDR1 GTSNPN, CDR2 SVGIG (reference sequence). This CDR3 is CAWTQGATRRSPLHF. The CDR3, as DNA: TGTGCCTGGACACAGGGGGCGACCCGGCGGTCACCCCTCCACTTT.

Sample share makes this clone medium-sized. V and J are TRBV27 and TRBJ1-5; TRBD1 matches 7 bases. The CDR3 has 15 residues. CDR1 is MNHEY and CDR2 is SMNVEV in the germline V gene (reference sequence). The V and J ends lost 3 bases and 4 bases, in that order; junction bases with no gene match: 6. CDR3 coding DNA: TGTGCCAGCAGTTTGACAGGGAAAAGGAATCAGCCCCAGCATTTT. This sequence encodes CASSLTGKRNQPQHF.

V usage is TRBV6-1 and J usage is TRBJ1-1, with TRBD1 as a possible D gene (5 bases). The CDR3 loop spans 15 amino acids. Germline loops: CDR1 MNHNS, CDR2 SASEGT. The V end was cut by 4 bases, the J end by 0 bases, with 12 bases between. Written as DNA, the CDR3 is TGTGCCAGCAGTGCCTATGGGACGGTGAACACTGAAGCTTTCTTT. Protein: CASSAYGTVNTEAFF.

The V call is TRBV30, the J call TRBJ2-2, with D maybe TRBD2 (7 bases). TRBJ2-3 explains the end of the DNA better; the J call may be wrong. Germline V gene lookup returns CDR1 GTSNPN and CDR2 SVGIG (reference sequence). This CDR3 spans 13 amino acids. The CDR3 reads CAWSVLRGATQYF. The CDR3 DNA follows: TGTGCCTGGAGTGTACTCCGGGGGGCTACGCAGTATTTT.

This clone occurred many times. The chain combines TRBV20-1 with TRBJ2-4; D is possibly TRBD1 (5 bases). There are 13 residues in the CDR3. Germline V CDR1 and CDR2: DFQATT, SNEGSKA (reference sequence). Trimming took 5 bases from V and 6 from J, leaving 14 bases between them. The CDR3 DNA sequence: TGCAGTGCTCCACGACAGCCCCCAAACATTCAGTACTTC. This sequence encodes CSAPRQPPNIQYF.

The chain joins TRBV28 to TRBJ2-3; TRBD2 aligns across 8 bases. CDR1 is MDHEN and CDR2 is SYDVKM in the germline V gene. The J segment lost 5 bases and the V segment lost 6 bases, leaving 10 bases of the junction unmatched. The CDR3 spans 15 residues. The CDR3 DNA reads as TGTGCCAGCAGCCAAGCGCTAGGGACTAGAGATACGCAGTATTTT. It specifies CASSQALGTRDTQYF.

This clone was counted many times. V is TRBV5-6 and J is TRBJ1-4; D is possibly TRBD1 (5 bases). Germline CDR1 is SGHDT and CDR2 is YYEEEE. Trimming cost V 3 bases and J 7 bases, with 13 bases left between them. The CDR3 consists of 14 residues. Here the CDR3 reads CASSSDSDLEKLFF. CDR3 DNA: TGTGCCAGCAGCTCCGACAGCGACCTTGAAAAACTGTTTTTT.

Ten or more counts support this clone. The genes are TRBV19 and TRBJ2-5; a weak D match, TRBD1 (5 bases). This CDR3 spans 13 amino acids. In germline, CDR1 is LNHDA, CDR2 SQIVND (reference sequence). V lost 6 bases and J 4 bases, leaving 12 bases between the germline ends. The CDR3 DNA reads as TGTGCCAGTAGCCCAGGGTACCGAGAGACCCAGTACTTC. This translates into CASSPGYRETQYF.

This clone has a handful of counts. This chain links TRBV6-1 with TRBJ1-3; 7 nucleotides agree with TRBD1. Germline-derived CDR1 and CDR2 are MNHNS and SASEGT. The V gene end was trimmed by 5 bases and the J gene end by 2 bases; junction bases not matched to a gene: 3. This CDR3 has 14 residues. This chain's CDR3 is CASSLGTAGNTIYF. Here the CDR3 DNA reads TGTGCCAGCAGTCTCGGGACAGCTGGAAACACCATATATTTT.

The genes are TRBV7-9 and TRBJ2-7; D tentatively reads TRBD1 or TRBD2 (5 bases each). This CDR3 has 13 residues. Germline lookup yields CDR1 SEHNR and CDR2 FQNEAQ (reference sequence). The V gene lost 5 bases and the J gene lost 7 bases, with 15 bases spanning the gap. The DNA for the CDR3 is TGTGCCAGCAGCGGTCGGGGCAGCAGGGAGCAGTACTTC. This sequence encodes CASSGRGSREQYF.